A selection of T cell receptor beta chains follows, all from one sample in a study of a mutant IDH1 vaccine in newly diagnosed glioma. Data came from immunoSEQ multiplex PCR; TCRdb stores just in-frame clones and leaves some out. There are around 41,000 clones in the sample; 84% occur only once, and about 2.2% lies in the top ten. No cognate antigen is known for these TCRs. The material sequenced was PBMCs, taken from a glioma patient whose treatment included an IDH1 peptide vaccine. These TCRs come from a middle-aged man with glioma. Both conserved end residues are part of each CDR3. The order of the fields is J gene, V gene, D gene, clone size, CDR3 protein, CDR3 DNA. The D gene is left open where the match is weak. Size values are once, few and many counts, or a class for expanded clones, and some rows have none.

j_gene: TRBJ2-7
v_gene: TRBV4-1
d_gene: TRBD1
abundance: -
CDR3aa: CASSQVTTGASEQYF
CDR3nt: TGCGCCAGCAGCCAAGTGACGACAGGGGCTTCCGAGCAGTACTTC

j_gene: TRBJ2-7
v_gene: TRBV25-1
d_gene: TRBD1
abundance: -
CDR3aa: CASSTVTGQGDEQYF
CDR3nt: TGTGCCAGCAGTACCGTTACTGGGCAGGGGGACGAGCAGTACTTC

j_gene: TRBJ1-3
v_gene: TRBV9
d_gene: -
abundance: -
CDR3aa: CASSGRTGLLSGNTIYF
CDR3nt: TGTGCCAGCAGCGGTAGAACAGGGTTGCTCTCTGGAAACACCATATATTTT

j_gene: TRBJ2-1
v_gene: TRBV14
d_gene: -
abundance: -
CDR3aa: CASSRDSFSSYNEQFF
CDR3nt: TGTGCCAGCAGCCGAGACAGCTTTAGCTCCTACAATGAGCAGTTCTTC

j_gene: TRBJ1-2
v_gene: TRBV6-1
d_gene: -
abundance: once
CDR3aa: CASSETGNGYTF
CDR3nt: TGTGCCAGCAGCGAGACAGGCAATGGCTACACCTTC

j_gene: TRBJ2-5
v_gene: TRBV7-2
d_gene: -
abundance: -
CDR3aa: CASSLSRETQYF
CDR3nt: TGTGCCAGCAGCTTGTCAAGGGAGACCCAGTACTTC

j_gene: TRBJ2-2
v_gene: TRBV6-6
d_gene: -
abundance: -
CDR3aa: CASSPRNTGELFF
CDR3nt: TGTGCCAGCAGCCCCCGCAACACCGGGGAGCTGTTTTTT

j_gene: TRBJ2-7
v_gene: TRBV15
d_gene: -
abundance: -
CDR3aa: CATSRDRGGGYEQYF
CDR3nt: TGTGCCACCAGCAGAGATCGCGGAGGGGGCTACGAGCAGTACTTC

j_gene: TRBJ1-2
v_gene: TRBV6-5
d_gene: -
abundance: -
CDR3aa: CASSYSQGYGYTF
CDR3nt: TGTGCCAGCAGTTACTCGCAGGGGTATGGCTACACCTTC

j_gene: TRBJ1-1
v_gene: TRBV2
d_gene: -
abundance: once
CDR3aa: CASSEVGVNTEAFF
CDR3nt: TGTGCCAGCAGTGAAGTGGGTGTGAACACTGAAGCTTTCTTT

j_gene: TRBJ2-2
v_gene: TRBV4-2
d_gene: -
abundance: -
CDR3aa: CASSPILRGPNTGELFF
CDR3nt: TGTGCCAGCAGCCCCATTCTTCGGGGGCCGAACACCGGGGAGCTGTTTTTT

j_gene: TRBJ2-1
v_gene: TRBV7-7
d_gene: TRBD2
abundance: -
CDR3aa: CASSLGAGNEQFF
CDR3nt: TGTGCTAGCAGCTTAGGAGCGGGGAATGAGCAGTTCTTC

j_gene: TRBJ2-7
v_gene: TRBV7-9
d_gene: -
abundance: -
CDR3aa: CASTLEGWEQYF
CDR3nt: TGTGCCAGCACCCTCGAGGGTTGGGAGCAGTACTTC

j_gene: TRBJ2-5
v_gene: TRBV6-5
d_gene: TRBD1
abundance: -
CDR3aa: CASSYSRDRSETQYF
CDR3nt: TGTGCCAGCAGTTACTCTAGGGACAGATCAGAGACCCAGTACTTC

j_gene: TRBJ1-4
v_gene: TRBV5-6
d_gene: TRBD1
abundance: -
CDR3aa: CASNSGTGREKLFF
CDR3nt: TGTGCCAGCAACTCCGGGACAGGGAGAGAAAAACTGTTTTTT

j_gene: TRBJ2-1
v_gene: TRBV27
d_gene: -
abundance: once
CDR3aa: CASSQGGNEQFF
CDR3nt: TGTGCCAGCAGTCAAGGGGGGAATGAGCAGTTCTTC

j_gene: TRBJ1-2
v_gene: TRBV2
d_gene: -
abundance: -
CDR3aa: CASSVGYGYTF
CDR3nt: TGTGCCAGCAGTGTAGGGTATGGCTACACCTTC